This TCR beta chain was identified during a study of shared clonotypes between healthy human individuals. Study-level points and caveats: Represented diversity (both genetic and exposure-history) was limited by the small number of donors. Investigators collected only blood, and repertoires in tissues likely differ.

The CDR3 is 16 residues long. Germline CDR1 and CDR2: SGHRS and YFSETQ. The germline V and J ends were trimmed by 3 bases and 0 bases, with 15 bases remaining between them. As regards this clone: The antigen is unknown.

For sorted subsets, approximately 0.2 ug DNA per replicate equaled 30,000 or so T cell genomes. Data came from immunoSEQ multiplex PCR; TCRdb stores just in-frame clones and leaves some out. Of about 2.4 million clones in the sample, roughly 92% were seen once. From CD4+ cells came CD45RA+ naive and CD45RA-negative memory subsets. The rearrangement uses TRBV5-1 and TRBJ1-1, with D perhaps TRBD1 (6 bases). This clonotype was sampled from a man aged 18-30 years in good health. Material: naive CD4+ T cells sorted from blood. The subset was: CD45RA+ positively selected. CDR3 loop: CASSWTSGQLNTEAFF. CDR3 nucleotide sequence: TGCGCCAGCAGCTGGACCTCGGGACAATTGAACACTGAAGCTTTCTTT. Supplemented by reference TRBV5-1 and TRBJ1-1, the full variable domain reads KAGVTQTPRYLIKTRGQQVTLSCSPISGHRSVSWYQQTPGQGLQFLFEYFSETQRNKGNFPGRFSGRQFSNSRSEMNVSTLELGDSALYLCASSWTSGQLNTEAFFGQGTRLTVV.